The rows below give T cell receptor beta chains drawn from one sample of a study of breast tumors, draining lymph nodes, adjacent tissues. TCRdb reprocessed the multiplex PCR reads with MiXCR, giving one entry per CDR3 protein. The data show approximately 210,000 distinct CDR3 sequences, around 35% seen once. Sequences were obtained from axillary lymph node tissue. Receptor source: a female donor with breast cancer. Some clones in this sample may be carry-over from other donors' samples. The CDR3 runs from the conserved cysteine through the conserved F or W. Fields, in order: clone size, V gene, J gene, D gene, CDR3 protein, CDR3 DNA. A D gene is named only where the DNA matches it firmly. Not every row has a clone size; where given, it reads once, few, many or a size class.

many	TRBV15	TRBJ2-1	.	CATSRDLVREQFF	TGTGCCACCAGCAGAGATCTAGTACGGGAGCAGTTCTTC
.	TRBV12-5	TRBJ2-3	.	CASGLWGQYF	TGTGCTAGTGGTTTGTGGGGGCAGTATTTT
many	TRBV18	TRBJ1-2	.	CASSPSQNQGGYTF	TGTGCCAGCTCACCATCACAGAATCAAGGAGGCTACACCTTC
once	TRBV7-9	TRBJ1-6	TRBD1	CASSGTGRDNSPLHF	TGTGCCAGCAGCGGGACAGGGAGAGATAATTCACCCCTCCACTTT
.	TRBV6-5	TRBJ1-1	.	CASSRGGTEAFF	TGTGCCAGCAGTCGAGGGGGGACTGAAGCTTTCTTT
many	TRBV4-1	TRBJ2-3	TRBD2	CASSQDTGGETQYF	TGCGCCAGCAGCCAAGATACGGGGGGGGAGACGCAGTATTTT
many	TRBV7-8	TRBJ2-5	TRBD2	CASSLLRSGRAGEETQYF	TGTGCCAGCAGCCTCCTTCGTAGCGGGAGGGCAGGAGAAGAGACCCAGTACTTC
few	TRBV2	TRBJ1-2	TRBD1	CASSLSAGGGWGYTF	TGTGCCAGCAGTTTATCGGCAGGGGGGGGCTGGGGCTACACCTTC
.	TRBV6-6	TRBJ2-3	.	CASSPPQDRDTDTQYF	TGTGCCAGCAGTCCCCCACAGGATAGGGACACAGATACGCAGTATTTT
.	TRBV6-1	TRBJ2-1	TRBD1	CASSKDRGPYEQFF	TGTGCCAGCAGTAAGGACAGGGGACCCTACGAGCAGTTCTTC
many	TRBV10-2	TRBJ2-7	TRBD1	CASSVSWDRGYEQYF	TGCGCCAGCAGTGTTTCTTGGGACAGGGGCTACGAGCAGTACTTC
many	TRBV2	TRBJ2-7	.	CASSERGGLAYEQYF	TGTGCCAGCAGTGAGCGTGGGGGCCTCGCCTACGAGCAGTACTTC
.	TRBV20-1	TRBJ1-6	.	CSARDLGAGSNSPLHF	TGCAGTGCTAGAGATCTAGGGGCAGGCTCCAATTCACCCCTCCACTTT
once	TRBV11-2	TRBJ2-5	TRBD1	CASSSLQGGQETQYF	TGTGCCAGCAGCTCCTTACAGGGGGGCCAAGAGACCCAGTACTTC
.	TRBV7-9	TRBJ2-1	.	CASSLRASSYNEQLF	TGTGCCAGCAGCTTAAGGGCTAGCTCCTACAATGAGCAGCTCTTC
many	TRBV19	TRBJ2-3	TRBD2	CASSIPSGRTDTQYF	TGTGCCAGTAGTATACCTAGCGGGAGAACAGATACGCAGTATTTT
.	TRBV12-3/TRBV12-4	TRBJ2-6	.	CASRRTGANVLTF	TGTGCCAGCAGGCGGACAGGGGCCAACGTCCTGACTTTC
.	TRBV11-3	TRBJ2-7	TRBD1	CASSLTGSASTYEQYF	TGTGCCAGCAGCTTGACAGGGAGCGCCTCAACCTACGAGCAGTACTTC
many	TRBV20-1	TRBJ1-2	.	CSAPGYGYTF	TGCAGTGCCCCAGGCTATGGCTACACCTTC
once	TRBV28	TRBJ2-5	.	CAGSLLVGTTRTQYF	TGTGCCGGCAGTTTATTAGTCGGGACGACAAGAACCCAGTACTTC
.	TRBV6-2/TRBV6-3	TRBJ1-2	TRBD1	CASSHSLGQVDYGYTF	TGTGCCAGCAGTCACTCGTTGGGACAGGTCGACTATGGCTACACCTTC
many	TRBV15	TRBJ2-7	.	CATSLGESSYEQYF	TGTGCCACCAGTCTAGGCGAGAGCTCCTACGAGCAGTACTTC
many	TRBV7-7	TRBJ2-1	.	CASTLAPGPYNEQFF	TGTGCTAGCACTCTAGCTCCGGGCCCCTACAATGAGCAGTTCTTC
.	TRBV2	TRBJ1-2	TRBD1	CASSGGQRFNYGYTF	TGTGCCAGCAGCGGGGGACAGCGATTTAACTATGGCTACACCTTC
.	TRBV18	TRBJ1-1	.	CASSPNRLLMNTEAFF	TGTGCCAGCTCACCAAACAGGTTGCTCATGAACACTGAAGCTTTCTTT
many	TRBV9	TRBJ2-5	.	CASSSGARVGETQYF	TGTGCCAGCAGCTCGGGAGCCAGGGTAGGGGAGACCCAGTACTTC
many	TRBV5-8	TRBJ2-7	.	CASSLNSGSYEQYF	TGTGCCAGCAGCTTGAACAGCGGTTCCTACGAGCAGTACTTC
many	TRBV7-2	TRBJ1-3	.	CASSLAVRPLSGNTIYF	TGTGCCAGCAGCTTAGCGGTTAGGCCCTTATCTGGAAACACCATATATTTT
.	TRBV6-5	TRBJ1-4	.	CASSSSPRRSTATNEKLFF	TGTGCCAGCAGTTCCTCTCCCCGACGGAGTACTGCAACTAATGAAAAACTGTTTTTT
many	TRBV20-1	TRBJ1-6	TRBD1	CSASFGTVNSPLHF	TGCAGTGCTAGTTTCGGGACAGTTAATTCACCCCTCCACTTT
many	TRBV10-3	TRBJ2-7	.	CAISSPPGRGGYEQYF	TGTGCCATCAGTTCCCCCCCAGGCAGGGGGGGCTACGAGCAGTACTTC
many	TRBV7-9	TRBJ1-2	TRBD1	CASSVGTGYNYGYTF	TGTGCCAGCAGCGTAGGGACAGGGTACAACTATGGCTACACCTTC
many	TRBV6-5	TRBJ2-1	TRBD1	CASRRTGLNEQFF	TGTGCCAGCAGACGGACAGGGCTCAATGAGCAGTTCTTC
many	TRBV6-1	TRBJ2-7	.	CASSEQSAYEQYF	TGTGCCAGCAGTGAACAGTCGGCCTACGAGCAGTACTTC
many	TRBV2	TRBJ2-7	.	CASSGGRQPTYEQYF	TGTGCCAGCAGTGGAGGGCGGCAGCCAACCTACGAGCAGTACTTC
many	TRBV7-2	TRBJ2-1	TRBD1	CASSGTVYNEQFF	TGTGCCAGCTCGGGGACAGTTTACAATGAGCAGTTCTTC
.	TRBV20-1	TRBJ2-1	TRBD2	CSARASRASGGAYNEQFF	TGCAGTGCTAGAGCCTCCCGGGCTAGCGGGGGGGCCTACAATGAGCAGTTCTTC
many	TRBV5-1	TRBJ1-5	.	CASSLTDKDSNQPQHF	TGCGCCAGCAGCTTAACCGACAAAGATAGCAATCAGCCCCAGCATTTT
.	TRBV9	TRBJ1-3	.	CASSVDRARGNTIYF	TGTGCCAGCAGCGTAGACAGGGCTAGGGGAAACACCATATATTTT
once	TRBV20-1	TRBJ2-3	.	CSAQADTQYF	TGCAGTGCCCAGGCAGATACGCAGTATTTT
.	TRBV12-3/TRBV12-4	TRBJ1-6	TRBD1	CASQTKTGTGAPPLHF	TGTGCCAGCCAAACCAAAACCGGGACAGGGGCTCCACCCCTCCACTTT
.	TRBV7-9	TRBJ1-4	.	CATPAGVGTGKLFF	TGTGCCACCCCCGCCGGGGTAGGGACTGGAAAACTGTTTTTT
many	TRBV4-3	TRBJ2-1	.	CASSEGGRYEQFF	TGCGCCAGCAGTGAAGGGGGAAGATATGAGCAGTTCTTC
many	TRBV10-3	TRBJ2-3	TRBD2	CAISERTSGATDTQYF	TGTGCCATCAGTGAAAGGACTAGCGGAGCCACAGATACGCAGTATTTT
many	TRBV13	TRBJ1-5	TRBD1	CASSPGQGDREAQPQHF	TGTGCCAGCAGCCCAGGACAGGGGGACCGTGAGGCTCAGCCCCAGCATTTT
.	TRBV5-1	TRBJ2-2	.	CASSLQGGAGELFF	TGCGCCAGCAGCTTGCAGGGCGGCGCCGGGGAGCTGTTTTTT
many	TRBV2	TRBJ2-7	TRBD1	CASSVIRDRAYEQYF	TGTGCCAGCAGTGTAATCCGGGACAGGGCCTACGAGCAGTACTTC
many	TRBV7-9	TRBJ2-3	.	CASSAWGASIPDTQYF	TGTGCCAGCAGCGCATGGGGCGCGAGTATCCCAGATACGCAGTATTTT
many	TRBV4-1	TRBJ2-6	TRBD2	CASSQALAGGPSGANVLTF	TGCGCCAGCAGCCAAGCTCTAGCGGGAGGGCCCTCCGGGGCCAACGTCCTGACTTTC
once	TRBV2	TRBJ1-1	.	CASSTRGANTEAFF	TGTGCCAGCAGTACTAGGGGGGCGAACACTGAAGCTTTCTTT
many	TRBV12-5	TRBJ2-6	TRBD1	CASGNDRGSSGANVLTF	TGTGCTAGTGGTAACGACAGGGGGTCCTCTGGGGCCAACGTCCTGACTTTC
.	TRBV20-1	TRBJ2-3	TRBD2	CSAGTSGQDTQYF	TGCAGTGCCGGGACTAGCGGGCAAGATACGCAGTATTTT
many	TRBV7-9	TRBJ1-5	.	CASSLQGSNQPQHF	TGTGCCAGCAGCCTACAGGGAAGTAATCAGCCCCAGCATTTT
.	TRBV27	TRBJ2-7	TRBD1	CASRPRTGEGNEQYF	TGTGCCAGCAGACCCAGGACAGGGGAAGGTAACGAGCAGTACTTC
.	TRBV7-2	TRBJ1-2	TRBD1	CASSMTGGGSYGYTF	TGTGCCAGCAGCATGACAGGGGGCGGGAGCTATGGCTACACCTTC
many	TRBV7-9	TRBJ1-2	.	CASSLLTGVNYGYTF	TGTGCCAGCAGCTTACTTACAGGCGTTAACTATGGCTACACCTTC
.	TRBV15	TRBJ1-4	TRBD1	CATSRGTLWTGSTNEKLFF	TGTGCCACCAGCAGAGGAACCTTGTGGACAGGGAGCACTAATGAAAAACTGTTTTTT
many	TRBV4-1	TRBJ2-2	.	CASSQRSGGPNTGELFF	TGCGCCAGCAGCCAGCGTTCTGGGGGACCGAACACCGGGGAGCTGTTTTTT
.	TRBV28	TRBJ1-2	TRBD1	CASSSTGRGSNYGYTF	TGTGCCAGCAGTTCGACAGGGAGGGGCTCCAACTATGGCTACACCTTC
many	TRBV12-3/TRBV12-4	TRBJ2-2	.	CASRFGGPITGELFF	TGTGCCAGCAGGTTCGGGGGCCCCATCACCGGGGAGCTGTTTTTT